The T cell receptor (beta chain) under discussion was sequenced for a study of shared clonotypes between healthy human individuals. Method: immunoSEQ multiplex PCR; TCRdb's copy keeps in-frame clones and lacks some. The sample includes about 1.5 million clones, roughly 95% of them seen just once. The V gene end was trimmed by 1 base and the J gene end by 2 bases; junction bases not matched to a gene: 6. CDR1 is KGHSH, CDR2 LQKENI, per germline. This CDR3 is built from 16 residues. The sequenced sample consisted of naive CD4+ T cells sorted from blood. Subset reported: CD45RA+ positively selected. The clonotype comes from a man younger than 40 in good health. The genes are TRBV18 and TRBJ2-3; 7 nucleotides agree with TRBD1. CDR3 loop: CASSPLKGAYTDTQYF. The CDR3 bases are TGTGCCAGCTCACCACTAAAGGGGGCCTACACAGATACGCAGTATTTT.